The 5 T cell receptor beta chains below were found in one sample sequenced in a study of blood T cell repertoires in COVID-19 (dated by TCRdb to about 2020). The protocol used for the library was the immunoSEQ multiplex PCR assay. TCRdb obtained this table from immuneACCESS and retained in-frame rearrangements with V and J assigned. These tables miss some clones; where compared with another copy, unresolved V genes account for less than half of the shortfall, and the remainder is unexplained. Present in this sample are roughly 160,000 clones, about nine tenths of which were seen just once. About 2.5% of the sample lies in the top ten. Sequences were obtained from peripheral blood. The receptors were gathered from a young man with acute or convalescent COVID-19.

The chain has TRBV6-5 and TRBJ1-4, with D maybe TRBD1 (5 bases). The germline gives CDR1 MNHEY, CDR2 SVGAGI. V was cut by 6 bases and J by 8 bases, with 16 bases left in between. CDR3 length: 14 amino acids. DNA for the CDR3: TGTGCCAGCAGGGCGGGACCGACCCCAGAAAAACTGTTTTTT. This codes for CASRAGPTPEKLFF.

This sequence joins TRBV4-1 and TRBJ2-7; TRBD2 aligns across 9 bases. The CDR3 runs 15 residues. Germline CDR1 and CDR2: MGHRA and YSYEKL. Germline trimming cut 1 base from V and 2 bases from J; bases unmatched to any gene: 3. The CDR3 sequence: CASSQVSGSPYEQYF. The CDR3 DNA sequence: TGCGCCAGCAGCCAAGTTAGCGGGAGTCCCTACGAGCAGTACTTC.

In DNA, the CDR3 is TGCGCCAGCAGCCAAGATGTTGGAGGGGGGGGTCAAGAGACCCAGTACTTC. This translates into CASSQDVGGGGQETQYF. The rearrangement uses TRBV4-1 and TRBJ2-5, with a weak D call TRBD2 (7 bases). With 0 bases removed from V and 2 bases from J, the gap between germline ends came to 16 bases. Germline CDR1 and CDR2: MGHRA and YSYEKL. The CDR3 loop spans 17 amino acids.

The J gene is TRBJ1-1, the V gene TRBV7-2; the D gene is possibly TRBD1 (6 bases). V lost 5 bases and J 3 bases, leaving 16 bases between the germline ends. This CDR3 contains 15 residues. The germline CDR1 and CDR2 sequences are SGHTA and FQGNSA. The CDR3 nucleotides are TGTGCCAGCAGCCCTTTAGCAGGGGTCGACACTGAAGCTTTCTTT. Translating it yields CASSPLAGVDTEAFF.

V and J are TRBV7-9 and TRBJ1-4, with TRBD1 as a possible D gene (6 bases). The CDR3 has 14 amino acids. Deletions cut 4 bases from V and 5 bases from J, with 11 bases between. Germline assignment: CDR1 SEHNR and CDR2 FQNEAQ (reference sequence). As DNA, the CDR3 is TGTGCCAGCAGCTGGACAGTACCGAATGAAAAACTGTTTTTT. This encodes CASSWTVPNEKLFF.